This T cell receptor beta chain was captured in a study of blood T cell repertoires in COVID-19. Overall study: Samples representing acute and convalescent COVID-19 were sourced from the United States, Italy and Spain. Sample material is recorded as cDNA or gDNA derived from T cells, B-cell-depleted T cells, or PBMCs.

Only one count was recorded for this clone. The CDR3 loop spans 19 amino acids. With V trimmed by 0 bases and J by 1 base, 12 bases remained unmatched. Per germline, CDR1 SGHRS and CDR2 YFSETQ. How the authors handled the data: Nucleated cell counts were estimated from reference gene primer amplification. Some clones are missing from TCRdb's copy, which holds only in-frame ones; the method was immunoSEQ multiplex PCR. The V and J calls and clone size are taken from that table; D and trimming were inferred from the DNA. The table records about 76,000 clones, 70% to 90% of them present only once. This receptor was obtained from a human donor in a cohort sampled during active COVID-19. Sequencing input: peripheral blood. The chain couples TRBV5-1 to TRBJ2-3; the match to TRBD2 covers 9 bases. The CDR3 region is CASSLDPAGQRGGTDTQYF. In nucleotides, the CDR3 is TGCGCCAGCAGCTTGGACCCGGCGGGCCAGCGGGGGGGCACAGATACGCAGTATTTT.